Presented here are 2 T cell receptor beta chains from one specimen sequenced in a study of cytomegalovirus exposure and HLA in healthy donors. PCR used 60 Vbeta primers and 13 Jbeta primers. Some clones are missing from TCRdb's copy, which holds only in-frame ones; the method was immunoSEQ multiplex PCR. The sample includes about 130,000 clones, 80% seen only once; the top ten take 1%. Specimen: PBMCs. The receptor set was obtained from a middle-aged man in good health and CMV-seronegative.

As regards this clone: At one end, the junction sequence differs from germline, possibly due to a read error. The chain carries TRBV28 and TRBJ1-1; weak D call: TRBD1 (5 bases). Germline V CDR1 and CDR2: MDHEN, SYDVKM. CDR3 size: 12 residues. CDR3 protein: CATKSGNTEAFF. CDR3 coding DNA: TGTGCCACCAAATCAGGGAACACTGAAGCTTTTTTT.

The chain uses TRBV29-1 and TRBJ2-1, with TRBD2 identical over 12 bases. V dropped 6 bases and J dropped 4; count of bases not matched to a gene: 4. The CDR3 covers 14 residues. Germline loops: CDR1 SQVTM, CDR2 ANQGSEA. CDR3 loop: CSVRLAGEYNEQFF. The DNA of the CDR3 is TGCAGCGTGAGACTAGCGGGGGAATACAATGAGCAGTTCTTC.